This T cell receptor beta chain came from a study of Graves' ophthalmopathy and Graves' hyperthyroidism. Across the whole study: Peripheral blood sampling preceded any treatment and occurred at initial diagnosis. General study results and limits: With a specificity of around 76% and a sensitivity of 70% to 71%, the model predicted ophthalmopathy progression.

This clonotype was observed a handful of times. Its antigen is still unknown. Amplification of TCR beta CDR3 regions used RNA transcripts. Second-round multiplex PCR followed a first-round RT-PCR using HTBI primers. Using its own MiXCR run on the multiplex PCR reads, TCRdb lists one record per CDR3 protein. Counted here are hundreds of thousands of distinct CDR3 sequences, about 20% occurring once; the ten biggest clones make up approximately 6.5%. The CDR3 runs 14 residues. V shed 2 bases and J 1 base; nucleotides not matched to a gene: 1. Per the germline V gene, CDR1 is MNHEY and CDR2 is SVGAGI. The clonotype originates from a woman between 18 and 29 years old with stable Graves' hyperthyroidism. Some clones in this sample may be carry-over from other donors' samples. The sequencing input was peripheral blood. The chain couples TRBV6-5 to TRBJ2-7; the match to TRBD1 covers 8 bases. The CDR3 is CASSYRDRSYEQYF. The CDR3 coding sequence is TGTGCCAGCAGTTACAGGGACAGGTCCTACGAGCAGTACTTC.